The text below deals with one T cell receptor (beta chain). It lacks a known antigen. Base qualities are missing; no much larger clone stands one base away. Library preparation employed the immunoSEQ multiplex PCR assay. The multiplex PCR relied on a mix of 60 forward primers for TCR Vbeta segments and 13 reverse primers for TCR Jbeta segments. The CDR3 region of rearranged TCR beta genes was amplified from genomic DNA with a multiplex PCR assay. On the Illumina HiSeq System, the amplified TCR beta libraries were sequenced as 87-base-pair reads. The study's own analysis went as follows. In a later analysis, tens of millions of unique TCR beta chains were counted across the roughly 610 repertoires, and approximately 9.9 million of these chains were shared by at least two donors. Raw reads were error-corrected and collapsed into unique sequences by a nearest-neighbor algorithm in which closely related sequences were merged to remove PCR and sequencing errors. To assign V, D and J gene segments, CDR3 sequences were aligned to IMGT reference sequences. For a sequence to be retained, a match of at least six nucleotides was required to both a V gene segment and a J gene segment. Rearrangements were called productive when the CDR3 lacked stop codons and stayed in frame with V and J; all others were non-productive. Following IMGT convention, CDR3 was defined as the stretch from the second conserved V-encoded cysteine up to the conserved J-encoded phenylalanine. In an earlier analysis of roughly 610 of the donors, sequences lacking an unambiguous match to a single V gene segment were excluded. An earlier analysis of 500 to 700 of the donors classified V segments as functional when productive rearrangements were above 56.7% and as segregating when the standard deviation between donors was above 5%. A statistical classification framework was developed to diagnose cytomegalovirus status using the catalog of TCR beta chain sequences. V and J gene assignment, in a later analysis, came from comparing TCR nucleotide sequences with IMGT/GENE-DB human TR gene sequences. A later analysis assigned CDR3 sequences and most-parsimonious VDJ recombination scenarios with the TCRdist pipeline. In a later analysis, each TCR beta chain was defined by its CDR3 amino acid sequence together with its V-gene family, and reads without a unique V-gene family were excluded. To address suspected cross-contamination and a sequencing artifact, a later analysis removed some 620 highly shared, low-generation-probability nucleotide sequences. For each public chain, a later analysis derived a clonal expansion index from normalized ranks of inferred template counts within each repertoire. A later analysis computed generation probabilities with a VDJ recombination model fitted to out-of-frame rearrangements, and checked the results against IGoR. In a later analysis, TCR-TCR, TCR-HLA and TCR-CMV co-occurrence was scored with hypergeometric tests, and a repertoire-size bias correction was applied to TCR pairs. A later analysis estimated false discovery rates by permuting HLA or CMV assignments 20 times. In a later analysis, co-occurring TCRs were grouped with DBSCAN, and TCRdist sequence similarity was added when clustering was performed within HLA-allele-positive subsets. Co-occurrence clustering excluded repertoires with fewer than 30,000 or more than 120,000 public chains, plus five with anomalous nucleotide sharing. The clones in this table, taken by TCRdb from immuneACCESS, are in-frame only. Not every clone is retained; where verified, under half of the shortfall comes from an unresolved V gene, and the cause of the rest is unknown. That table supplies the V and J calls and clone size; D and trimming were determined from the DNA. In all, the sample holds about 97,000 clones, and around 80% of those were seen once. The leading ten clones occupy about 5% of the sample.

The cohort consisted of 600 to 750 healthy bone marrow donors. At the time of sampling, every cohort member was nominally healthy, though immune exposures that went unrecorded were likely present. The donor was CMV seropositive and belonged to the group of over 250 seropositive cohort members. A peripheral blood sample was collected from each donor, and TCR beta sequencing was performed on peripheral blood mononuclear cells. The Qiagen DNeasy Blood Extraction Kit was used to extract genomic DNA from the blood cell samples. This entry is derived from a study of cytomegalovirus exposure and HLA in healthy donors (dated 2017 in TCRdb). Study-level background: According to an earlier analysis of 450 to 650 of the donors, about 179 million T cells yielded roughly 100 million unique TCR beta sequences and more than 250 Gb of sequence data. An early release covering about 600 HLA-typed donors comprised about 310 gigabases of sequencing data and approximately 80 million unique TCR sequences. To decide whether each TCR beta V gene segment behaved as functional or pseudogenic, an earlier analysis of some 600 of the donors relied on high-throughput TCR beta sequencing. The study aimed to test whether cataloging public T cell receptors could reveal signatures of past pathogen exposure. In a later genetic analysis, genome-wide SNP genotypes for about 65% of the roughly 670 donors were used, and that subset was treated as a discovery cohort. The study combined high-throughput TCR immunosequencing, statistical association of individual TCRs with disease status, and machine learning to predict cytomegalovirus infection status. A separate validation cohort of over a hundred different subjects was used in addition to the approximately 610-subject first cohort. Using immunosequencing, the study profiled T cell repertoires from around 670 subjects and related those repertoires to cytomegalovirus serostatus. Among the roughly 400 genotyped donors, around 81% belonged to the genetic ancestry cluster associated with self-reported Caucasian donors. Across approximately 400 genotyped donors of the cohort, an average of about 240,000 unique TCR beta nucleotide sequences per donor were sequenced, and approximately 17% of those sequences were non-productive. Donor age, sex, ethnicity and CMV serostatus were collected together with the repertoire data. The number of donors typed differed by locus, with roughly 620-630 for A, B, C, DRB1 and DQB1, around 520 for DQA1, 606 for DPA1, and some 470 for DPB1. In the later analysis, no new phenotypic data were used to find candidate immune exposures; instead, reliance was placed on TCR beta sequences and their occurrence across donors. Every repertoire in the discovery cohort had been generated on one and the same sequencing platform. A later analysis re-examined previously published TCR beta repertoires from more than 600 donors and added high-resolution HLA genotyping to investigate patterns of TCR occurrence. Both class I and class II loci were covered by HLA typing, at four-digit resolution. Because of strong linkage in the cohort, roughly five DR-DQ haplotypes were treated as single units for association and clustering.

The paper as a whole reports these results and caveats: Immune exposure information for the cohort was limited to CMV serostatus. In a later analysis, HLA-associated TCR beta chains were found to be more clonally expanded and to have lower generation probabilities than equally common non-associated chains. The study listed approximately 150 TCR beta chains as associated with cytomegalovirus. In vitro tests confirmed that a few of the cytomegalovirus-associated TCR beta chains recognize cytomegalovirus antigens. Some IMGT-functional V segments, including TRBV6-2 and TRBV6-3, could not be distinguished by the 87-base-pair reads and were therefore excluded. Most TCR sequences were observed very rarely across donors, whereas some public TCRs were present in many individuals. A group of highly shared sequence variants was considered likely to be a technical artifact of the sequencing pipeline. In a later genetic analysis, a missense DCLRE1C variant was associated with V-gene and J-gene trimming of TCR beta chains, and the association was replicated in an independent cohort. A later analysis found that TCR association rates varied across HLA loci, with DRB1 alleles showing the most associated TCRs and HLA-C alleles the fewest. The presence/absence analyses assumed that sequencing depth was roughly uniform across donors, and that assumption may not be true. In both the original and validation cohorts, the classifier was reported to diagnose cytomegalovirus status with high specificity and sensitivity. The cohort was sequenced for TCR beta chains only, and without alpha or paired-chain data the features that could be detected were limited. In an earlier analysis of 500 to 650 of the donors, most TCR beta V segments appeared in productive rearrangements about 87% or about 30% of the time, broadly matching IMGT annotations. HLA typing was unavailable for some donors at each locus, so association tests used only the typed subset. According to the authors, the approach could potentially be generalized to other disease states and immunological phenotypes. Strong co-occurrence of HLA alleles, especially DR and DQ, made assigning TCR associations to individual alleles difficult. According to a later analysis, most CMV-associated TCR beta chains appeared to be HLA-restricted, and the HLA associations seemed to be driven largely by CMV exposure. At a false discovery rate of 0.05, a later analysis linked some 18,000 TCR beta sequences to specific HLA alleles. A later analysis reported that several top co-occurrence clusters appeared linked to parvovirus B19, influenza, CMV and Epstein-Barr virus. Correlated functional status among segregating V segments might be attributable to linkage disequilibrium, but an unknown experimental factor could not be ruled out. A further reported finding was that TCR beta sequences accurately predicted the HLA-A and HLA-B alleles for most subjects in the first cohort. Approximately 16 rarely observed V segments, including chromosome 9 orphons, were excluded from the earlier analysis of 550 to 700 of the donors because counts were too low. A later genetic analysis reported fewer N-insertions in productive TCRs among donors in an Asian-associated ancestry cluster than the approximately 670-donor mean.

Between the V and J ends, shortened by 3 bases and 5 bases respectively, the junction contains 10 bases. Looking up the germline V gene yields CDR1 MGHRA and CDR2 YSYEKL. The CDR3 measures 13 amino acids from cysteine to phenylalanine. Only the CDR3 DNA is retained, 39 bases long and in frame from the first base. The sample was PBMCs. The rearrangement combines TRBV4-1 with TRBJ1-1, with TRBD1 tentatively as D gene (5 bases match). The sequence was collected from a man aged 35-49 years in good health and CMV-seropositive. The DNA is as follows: TGCGCCAGCAGCCACGGACATGTTACTGAAGCTTTCTTT. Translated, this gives CASSHGHVTEAFF.